This paragraph reports one T cell receptor beta chain. One end of the junction fails to match germline, which may point to a read error. The record originates from a study of CD8+ T cells in alopecia areata. Extracted RNA was reverse transcribed, and the resulting cDNA served as sequencing template. Measured with immunoSEQ multiplex PCR; TCRdb has only the in-frame clones, and not every one. The data contain about 140,000 clones, about 60% of them singletons. The CDR3 has 17 residues. CDR1 and CDR2 from the germline V gene are SGHTA and FQGNSA. The source is a human donor with alopecia areata. The V call is TRBV7-2, the J call TRBJ2-2; possibly TRBD1 for D (6 bases). The sequencing used CD4+ T cells sorted from blood, collected at week 0. The CDR3 protein is CANSTPRGTYNTGELFF. The CDR3 region has the DNA TGTGCCAACAGCACGCCCCGTGGGACATACAACACCGGGGAGCTGTTTTTT. Full variable domain (outside the CDR3, taken from reference TRBV7-2 and TRBJ2-2): GAGVSQSPSNKVTEKGKDVELRCDPISGHTALYWYRQSLGQGLEFLIYFQGNSAPDKSGLPSDRFSAERTGGSVSTLTIQRTQQEDSAVYLCANSTPRGTYNTGELFFGEGSRLTVL.